A selection of T cell receptor beta chains follows, all from one sample in a study of OX40 agonist ivuxolimab in advanced cancers. Sequencing used immunoSEQ multiplex PCR; TCRdb keeps in-frame clones, though not all of them. The data contain approximately 41,000 clones, 80% to 90% of them singletons. The sequenced sample was CD4+ or CD8+ T cells sorted from blood, obtained in a trial of the OX40 agonist ivuxolimab. The source is an adult with an advanced solid tumor such as melanoma, head and neck, liver or kidney cancer. Each CDR3 is given with its conserved first and last residue. D genes are given only for firm matches. Clone size is shown for a subset of rows, as once, few, many or a class of expanded clone.

v_call: TRBV7-8; clone_size: NA; j_call: TRBJ1-1; d_call: TRBD1; cdr3_nt: TGTGCCAGCAGCAAAGGACAGGGAGGGTGGCCTGAAGCTTTCTTT; cdr3_aa: CASSKGQGGWPEAFF
v_call: TRBV18; clone_size: NA; j_call: TRBJ1-6; d_call: NA; cdr3_nt: TGTGCCAGCTCACCGCGGGGAAGCTATAATTCGCCCCTCCACTTT; cdr3_aa: CASSPRGSYNSPLHF
v_call: TRBV19; clone_size: NA; j_call: TRBJ2-7; d_call: TRBD2; cdr3_nt: TGTGCCAGTAGTATTGCGGGGGGGCCCTACGAGCAGTACTTC; cdr3_aa: CASSIAGGPYEQYF
v_call: TRBV4-3; clone_size: NA; j_call: TRBJ1-1; d_call: TRBD1; cdr3_nt: TGCGCCAGCAGCCAAGACAGGGGGTCCTTTGAAGCTTTCTTT; cdr3_aa: CASSQDRGSFEAFF
v_call: TRBV6-4; clone_size: NA; j_call: TRBJ1-2; d_call: NA; cdr3_nt: TGTGCCAGCAGCCCTGGGGGGATCTATGGCTACACCTTC; cdr3_aa: CASSPGGIYGYTF
v_call: TRBV7-6; clone_size: NA; j_call: TRBJ2-2; d_call: NA; cdr3_nt: TGTGCCAGCAGCTTAAGTCGGAACACCGGGGAGCTGTTTTTT; cdr3_aa: CASSLSRNTGELFF
v_call: TRBV4-1; clone_size: once; j_call: TRBJ1-5; d_call: NA; cdr3_nt: TGCGCCAGCAGCCAAGATGGACGGATTAGAGGTCAGCCCCAGCATTTT; cdr3_aa: CASSQDGRIRGQPQHF
v_call: TRBV28; clone_size: NA; j_call: TRBJ2-7; d_call: TRBD1; cdr3_nt: TGTGCCAGCAGTTTATGGACAGGGGGGTACGAGCAGTACTTC; cdr3_aa: CASSLWTGGYEQYF
v_call: TRBV4-2; clone_size: NA; j_call: TRBJ2-3; d_call: NA; cdr3_nt: TGTGCCAGCAGCCAAGAGTGGTCGGGACACCGGATATCAGGCACAGATACGCAGTATTTT; cdr3_aa: CASSQEWSGHRISGTDTQYF
v_call: TRBV4-1; clone_size: NA; j_call: TRBJ1-5; d_call: TRBD1; cdr3_nt: TGCGCCAGCAGCCTCACCGACAGGGAAGATCAGCCCCAGCATTTT; cdr3_aa: CASSLTDREDQPQHF
v_call: TRBV4-3; clone_size: NA; j_call: TRBJ2-7; d_call: NA; cdr3_nt: TGCGCCGGATTAGCAGGCATGGACGAGCAGTACTTC; cdr3_aa: CAGLAGMDEQYF
v_call: TRBV6-4; clone_size: NA; j_call: TRBJ2-1; d_call: NA; cdr3_nt: TGTGCCAGCAGTCCAGGGGGGGATGAGCAGTTCTTC; cdr3_aa: CASSPGGDEQFF
v_call: TRBV5-1; clone_size: NA; j_call: TRBJ1-1; d_call: NA; cdr3_nt: TGCGCCAGCAGCCAGGACAACACTGAAGCTTTCTTT; cdr3_aa: CASSQDNTEAFF
v_call: TRBV28; clone_size: NA; j_call: TRBJ2-7; d_call: TRBD1; cdr3_nt: TGTGCCAGCAGTCCATGGGGGACAGGAGCCATCCCCTACGAGCAGTACTTC; cdr3_aa: CASSPWGTGAIPYEQYF
v_call: TRBV30; clone_size: once; j_call: TRBJ2-7; d_call: TRBD1; cdr3_nt: TGTGCCTCAACAACAGGGGTACGTGGGGACGAGCAGTACTTC; cdr3_aa: CASTTGVRGDEQYF
v_call: TRBV7-9; clone_size: NA; j_call: TRBJ2-1; d_call: TRBD2; cdr3_nt: TGTGCCAGCAGCTTTTCTAGCGGAGGACGCTACAATGAGCAGTTCTTC; cdr3_aa: CASSFSSGGRYNEQFF
v_call: TRBV6-6; clone_size: NA; j_call: TRBJ2-7; d_call: TRBD1; cdr3_nt: TGTGCCAGCAGCCCCGCCCCGACAGGGAACGAGCAGTACTTC; cdr3_aa: CASSPAPTGNEQYF
v_call: TRBV19; clone_size: NA; j_call: TRBJ2-7; d_call: NA; cdr3_nt: TGTGCCAGTAGTATAGTGGACAACTCCTACGAGCAGTACTTC; cdr3_aa: CASSIVDNSYEQYF
v_call: TRBV25-1; clone_size: few; j_call: TRBJ1-1; d_call: NA; cdr3_nt: TGTGCCAGCAAACGGGGACTGAACACTGAAGCTTTCTTT; cdr3_aa: CASKRGLNTEAFF
v_call: TRBV7-8; clone_size: NA; j_call: TRBJ1-1; d_call: TRBD1; cdr3_nt: TGTGCCAGCAGCTCTGGGACAGGGAACACTGAAGCTTTCTTT; cdr3_aa: CASSSGTGNTEAFF
v_call: TRBV4-3; clone_size: once; j_call: TRBJ2-5; d_call: TRBD2; cdr3_nt: TGCGCCAGCAGCCAAGATGGCCTAGCGGGGCACCAAGAGACCCAGTACTTC; cdr3_aa: CASSQDGLAGHQETQYF
v_call: TRBV28; clone_size: few; j_call: TRBJ2-3; d_call: TRBD2; cdr3_nt: TGTGCCAGCAGTTTAGCGGGGGGGAGCACAGATACGCAGTATTTT; cdr3_aa: CASSLAGGSTDTQYF
v_call: TRBV5-4; clone_size: few; j_call: TRBJ1-2; d_call: NA; cdr3_nt: TGTGCCAGCACCTTCAGGGGCGGGGATGGCTACACCTTC; cdr3_aa: CASTFRGGDGYTF
v_call: TRBV5-4; clone_size: NA; j_call: TRBJ2-7; d_call: NA; cdr3_nt: TGTGCCAGCAGAATATGGGGGGGCCCCTATGAGCAGTACTTC; cdr3_aa: CASRIWGGPYEQYF
v_call: TRBV6-1; clone_size: NA; j_call: TRBJ2-1; d_call: NA; cdr3_nt: TGTGCCAGCAGTTACGGGAATGAGCAGTTCTTC; cdr3_aa: CASSYGNEQFF
v_call: TRBV7-7; clone_size: NA; j_call: TRBJ1-2; d_call: TRBD1; cdr3_nt: TGTGCTAGCAGCCCCCGGACAGGGAACTATGGCTACACCTTC; cdr3_aa: CASSPRTGNYGYTF
v_call: TRBV14; clone_size: once; j_call: TRBJ1-2; d_call: NA; cdr3_nt: TGTGCCAGCAGTTATGGGGCTGGAAACTATGGCTACACCTTC; cdr3_aa: CASSYGAGNYGYTF
v_call: TRBV30; clone_size: NA; j_call: TRBJ1-2; d_call: NA; cdr3_nt: TGTGCCTGGAGTGTACTGGGGGGGAATGGCTACACCTTC; cdr3_aa: CAWSVLGGNGYTF
v_call: TRBV7-8; clone_size: once; j_call: TRBJ2-5; d_call: NA; cdr3_nt: TGTGCCAGCAGCTTACTTTCGGTCCAAGAGACCCAGTACTTC; cdr3_aa: CASSLLSVQETQYF
v_call: TRBV6-6; clone_size: NA; j_call: TRBJ2-1; d_call: NA; cdr3_nt: TGTGCCAGCAGCTCCTGGACGCTAAGCTCCTACAATGAGCAGTTCTTC; cdr3_aa: CASSSWTLSSYNEQFF
v_call: TRBV18; clone_size: NA; j_call: TRBJ2-3; d_call: NA; cdr3_nt: TGTGCCAGCTCACCTACCTGGACCGCAGAGGACATCTCTAGCACAGATACGCAGTATTTT; cdr3_aa: CASSPTWTAEDISSTDTQYF
v_call: TRBV7-9; clone_size: NA; j_call: TRBJ2-7; d_call: NA; cdr3_nt: TGTGCCAGCAGCTTAGTGCAGGGAGGCTACGAGCAGTACTTC; cdr3_aa: CASSLVQGGYEQYF
v_call: TRBV4-3; clone_size: NA; j_call: TRBJ2-1; d_call: NA; cdr3_nt: TGCGCCAGCAGCCAAGGGTTCAATGAGCAGTTCTTC; cdr3_aa: CASSQGFNEQFF
v_call: TRBV7-9; clone_size: NA; j_call: TRBJ2-1; d_call: TRBD2; cdr3_nt: TGTGCCAGCAGCTTCGTAAGCGGGAGTTACAATGAGCAGTTCTTC; cdr3_aa: CASSFVSGSYNEQFF
v_call: TRBV4-3; clone_size: NA; j_call: TRBJ2-6; d_call: NA; cdr3_nt: TGCGCCAGCAGCCAAGACGGAGACTCTGGGGCCAACGTCCTGACTTTC; cdr3_aa: CASSQDGDSGANVLTF
v_call: TRBV7-2; clone_size: NA; j_call: TRBJ2-1; d_call: NA; cdr3_nt: TGTGCCAGCAGCCCCGGTAGACTCTCCTACAATGAGCAGTTCTTC; cdr3_aa: CASSPGRLSYNEQFF
v_call: TRBV6-6; clone_size: NA; j_call: TRBJ2-3; d_call: NA; cdr3_nt: TGTGCCAGCAGCCCGGACCCGAACGGGGATACGCAGTATTTT; cdr3_aa: CASSPDPNGDTQYF
v_call: TRBV6-5; clone_size: NA; j_call: TRBJ2-7; d_call: NA; cdr3_nt: TGTGCCAGCAGTTATGATCGGAACGGCTACGAGCAGTACTTC; cdr3_aa: CASSYDRNGYEQYF
v_call: TRBV12-5; clone_size: NA; j_call: TRBJ2-7; d_call: NA; cdr3_nt: TGTGCTAGTGGTCCCTCGACGGATAACTACGAGCAGTACTTC; cdr3_aa: CASGPSTDNYEQYF
v_call: TRBV4-3; clone_size: NA; j_call: TRBJ1-1; d_call: NA; cdr3_nt: TGCGCCAGCAGCCCTTGGAGTCGGGGGAGTCCGGAAGCTTTCTTT; cdr3_aa: CASSPWSRGSPEAFF
v_call: TRBV9; clone_size: NA; j_call: TRBJ2-7; d_call: NA; cdr3_nt: TGTGCCAGCAGCGCTCAGACAGGATACGAGCAGTACTTC; cdr3_aa: CASSAQTGYEQYF
v_call: TRBV27; clone_size: NA; j_call: TRBJ2-7; d_call: NA; cdr3_nt: TGTGCCAGCAGTTTAGGTGCCAGGAGCTCCTACGAGCAGTACTTC; cdr3_aa: CASSLGARSSYEQYF
v_call: TRBV7-9; clone_size: NA; j_call: TRBJ2-5; d_call: TRBD2; cdr3_nt: TGTGCCAGCAGCCTGACTAGCGGGGGGGCCGGGGAGACCCAGTACTTC; cdr3_aa: CASSLTSGGAGETQYF
v_call: TRBV14; clone_size: few; j_call: TRBJ1-2; d_call: TRBD1; cdr3_nt: TGTGCCAGCAGCCCCTTTACAGGGGGTAACTATGGCTACACCTTC; cdr3_aa: CASSPFTGGNYGYTF
v_call: TRBV27; clone_size: NA; j_call: TRBJ1-1; d_call: TRBD1; cdr3_nt: TGTGCCAGCAGTTTAGGGACAGCCACTGAAGCTTTCTTT; cdr3_aa: CASSLGTATEAFF
v_call: TRBV6-4; clone_size: NA; j_call: TRBJ2-3; d_call: TRBD2; cdr3_nt: TGTGCCAGCAGTGCCCTAGCGGGCCAAGGAGATACGCAGTATTTT; cdr3_aa: CASSALAGQGDTQYF
v_call: TRBV28; clone_size: NA; j_call: TRBJ1-1; d_call: TRBD1; cdr3_nt: TGTGCCAGCAGCTGGGACAGGGACACTGAAGCTTTCTTT; cdr3_aa: CASSWDRDTEAFF
v_call: TRBV7-9; clone_size: NA; j_call: TRBJ2-1; d_call: NA; cdr3_nt: TGTGCCAGCAGCTTAGGGTACATCGGCAATGAGCAGTTCTTC; cdr3_aa: CASSLGYIGNEQFF
v_call: TRBV10-1; clone_size: NA; j_call: TRBJ2-7; d_call: NA; cdr3_nt: TGCGCCAGCAGTGAGTCCACGGCCAGCTCCTACGAGCAGTACTTC; cdr3_aa: CASSESTASSYEQYF